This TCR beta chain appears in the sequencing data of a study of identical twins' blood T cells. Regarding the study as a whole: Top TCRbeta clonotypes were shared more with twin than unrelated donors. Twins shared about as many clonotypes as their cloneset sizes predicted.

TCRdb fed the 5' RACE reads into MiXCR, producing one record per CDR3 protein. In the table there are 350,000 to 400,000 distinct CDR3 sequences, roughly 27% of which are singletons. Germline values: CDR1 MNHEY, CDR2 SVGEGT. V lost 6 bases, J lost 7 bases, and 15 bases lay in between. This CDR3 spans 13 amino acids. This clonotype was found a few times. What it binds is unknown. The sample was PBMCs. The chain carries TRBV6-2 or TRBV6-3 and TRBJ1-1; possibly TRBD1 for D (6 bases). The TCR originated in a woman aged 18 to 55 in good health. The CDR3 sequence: CASSKRMDSEAFF. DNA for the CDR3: TGTGCCAGCAGCAAGAGAATGGACAGTGAAGCTTTCTTT.